The next 28 T cell receptor beta chains were all read from a single sample in a study of blood T cell repertoires in COVID-19. TCRdb's table, derived via immunoSEQ multiplex PCR, lists solely in-frame clones and lacks some. Of 85,000 to 110,000 clones detected, roughly nine tenths appear once; the ten largest clones hold roughly 3.6%. The sequencing input was peripheral blood. The receptors were sampled from a woman aged 55-69 years with acute or convalescent COVID-19.

The rearrangement joins TRBV27 to TRBJ2-1, with D possibly being TRBD2 (6 bases). The germline gives CDR1 MNHEY, CDR2 SMNVEV (reference sequence). Trimming took 4 bases from V and 4 from J, leaving 14 bases between them. CDR3 size: 15 residues. CDR3 loop: CASSSPQRAYNEQFF. In DNA form, the CDR3 reads TGTGCCAGCAGTTCACCACAGCGGGCTTACAATGAGCAGTTCTTC.

V usage is TRBV7-9 and J usage is TRBJ2-5; 9 bases are shared with TRBD1. This CDR3 spans 17 amino acids. Germline trimming cut 5 bases from V and 4 bases from J; bases unmatched to any gene: 14. Germline CDR1 is SEHNR and CDR2 is FQNEAQ (reference sequence). The CDR3 sequence is CASSPGQGIWEGETQYF. The DNA for the CDR3 is TGTGCCAGCAGCCCGGGACAGGGCATATGGGAGGGAGAGACCCAGTACTTC.

The CDR3 DNA reads as TGTGCCAGTAGTCCCCGGGACAGAGTAAACTATGGCTACACCTTC. It encodes CASSPRDRVNYGYTF. The rearrangement links TRBV19 to TRBJ1-2; 7 bases are shared with TRBD1. Trimming removed 5 bases from V and 2 bases from J; junction bases left unmatched: 8. Germline values: CDR1 LNHDA, CDR2 SQIVND (reference sequence). This CDR3 region has 15 residues.

The chain combines TRBV7-8 with TRBJ1-1; 7 nucleotides line up with TRBD1. From germline, CDR1 is SGHVS and CDR2 FQNEAQ. Trimming removed 3 bases from V and 0 bases from J; junction bases left unmatched: 13. The CDR3 spans 18 residues. Written as DNA, the CDR3 is TGTGCCAGCAGCTTGAGACCAGGGGGAACAACAATGAACACTGAAGCTTTCTTT. Residues: CASSLRPGGTTMNTEAFF.

V and J are TRBV5-6 and TRBJ2-2; D gene unclear. In germline, CDR1 is SGHDT, CDR2 YYEEEE. The CDR3 sequence is 11 residues long. With 3 bases removed from V and 8 bases from J, the gap between germline ends came to 5 bases. The CDR3: CASSSLGELFF. Written as DNA, the CDR3 is TGTGCCAGCAGCTCCTTGGGGGAGCTGTTTTTT.

This chain links TRBV2 with TRBJ1-2; 12 bases agree with TRBD1. The germline V gene encodes CDR1 SNHLY and CDR2 FYNNEI. The junction had 5 bases not matched to a gene; V was cut back by 5 bases and J by 7 bases. CDR3 size: 14 residues. The CDR3 DNA reads as TGTGCCAGCAGTCTGGGACAGGGGGCAGGTGGCTACACCTTC. It specifies CASSLGQGAGGYTF.

This chain uses TRBV7-2 with TRBJ1-2; 9 bases are shared with TRBD1. Trimming at V came to 2 bases and at J to 7 bases, leaving 5 bases not matched to a gene. Germline V gene lookup returns CDR1 SGHTA and CDR2 FQGNSA. This CDR3 comprises 14 residues. CDR3 loop: CASSLIGTGSGYTF. The CDR3 DNA follows: TGTGCCAGCAGCTTAATTGGGACAGGGAGTGGCTACACCTTC.

J is TRBJ1-2 and V is TRBV27; D not certain. The CDR3 length is 15 residues. Per the germline V gene, CDR1 is MNHEY and CDR2 is SMNVEV (reference sequence). Trimming pared 2 bases from V and 4 bases from J, leaving 14 bases between. The CDR3 reads CASSLIPSPFYGYTF. The CDR3 DNA follows: TGTGCCAGCAGTTTAATCCCGTCCCCCTTCTATGGCTACACCTTC.

The rearrangement joins TRBV5-1 to TRBJ2-7, with TRBD2 matching 14 bases. V shed 4 bases and J 2 bases; nucleotides not matched to a gene: 11. CDR1 SGHRS and CDR2 YFSETQ come from the germline V gene. The CDR3 extends over 18 amino acids. This chain's CDR3 is CASSPQTSGRASTYEQYF. DNA for the CDR3: TGCGCCAGCAGCCCTCAGACTAGCGGGAGGGCTTCTACCTACGAGCAGTACTTC. Looking up the rest from reference TRBV5-1 and TRBJ2-7 gives the full variable domain: KAGVTQTPRYLIKTRGQQVTLSCSPISGHRSVSWYQQTPGQGLQFLFEYFSETQRNKGNFPGRFSGRQFSNSRSEMNVSTLELGDSALYLCASSPQTSGRASTYEQYFGPGTRLTVT.

The rearrangement links TRBV2 to TRBJ1-1, with no clear D. V lost 2 bases and J 1 base, leaving 2 bases between the germline ends. The CDR3 extends over 12 amino acids. The germline V gene encodes CDR1 SNHLY and CDR2 FYNNEI. The CDR3 loop is CASSEQNTEAFF. CDR3 sequence (DNA): TGTGCCAGCAGTGAACAGAACACTGAAGCTTTCTTT.

The chain uses TRBV5-4 and TRBJ2-3; 10 nucleotides line up with TRBD2. With 4 bases clipped from V and 0 bases from J, the junction kept 5 bases outside the gene matches. The CDR3 runs 16 residues. Per germline, CDR1 SGHNT and CDR2 YYREEE (reference sequence). The CDR3 here is CASSRTSGTSTDTQYF. CDR3 nucleotides: TGTGCCAGCAGCCGGACTAGCGGTACTAGCACAGATACGCAGTATTTT.

J is TRBJ2-7 and V is TRBV7-8, with 8 bases identical to TRBD2. Germline loops: CDR1 SGHVS, CDR2 FQNEAQ. CDR3 length: 15 residues. The junction had 3 bases not matched to a gene; V was cut back by 1 base and J by 1 base. The CDR3 coding sequence is TGTGCCAGCAGCTTAGGTGCGGGAGGTTCCTACGAGCAGTACGTC. Translation: CASSLGAGGSYEQYV.

The rearrangement joins TRBV10-3 to TRBJ2-2, with 14 bases fitting TRBD2. The J segment lost 8 bases and the V segment lost 4 bases, leaving 6 bases of the junction unmatched. Germline V gene lookup returns CDR1 ENHRY and CDR2 SYGVKD. The length of the CDR3 is 16 residues. The CDR3 region is CAISVTSGRATGELFF. In DNA form, the CDR3 reads TGTGCCATCAGTGTGACTAGCGGGAGGGCCACGGGGGAGCTGTTTTTT.

Regarding this clone: Other DNA sequences in this sample translate to the same CDR3. This chain joins TRBV12-3 or TRBV12-4 and TRBJ1-1; D may be TRBD1 (6 bases). This CDR3 contains 12 residues. Trimming removed 1 base from V and 8 bases from J, with 8 bases in between. The CDR3 coding sequence is TGTGCCAGCAGTTTAGGGGGGCAAGAAGCTTTCTTT. This translates into CASSLGGQEAFF.

The V call is TRBV3-1 (or the pseudogene TRBV3-2), the J call TRBJ1-2; TRBD1 matches 8 bases. The germline V gene has CDR1 LGHDT and CDR2 YNNKEL (reference sequence). Trimming at V came to 0 bases and at J to 4 bases, leaving 4 bases not matched to a gene. The length of the CDR3 is 15 residues. CDR3 region: CASSQEGTGGYGYTF. CDR3 coding DNA: TGTGCCAGCAGCCAAGAAGGGACAGGAGGCTATGGCTACACCTTC.

This rearrangement joins TRBV5-1 to TRBJ2-1; D may be TRBD2 (6 bases). Trimming shortened V by 0 bases and J by 9 bases, and 13 bases separated the two germline ends. CDR3 length: 14 residues. CDR1 is SGHRS and CDR2 is YFSETQ in the germline V gene. The CDR3 region is CASSLGASGGEQFF. The CDR3 nucleotides are TGCGCCAGCAGCTTGGGGGCCTCCGGGGGTGAGCAGTTCTTC.

The chain uses TRBV28 and TRBJ2-7; TRBD2 matches at 7 bases. The CDR3 has 13 residues. Unmatched junction bases numbered 4, after V lost 5 bases and J lost 3 bases. The germline CDR1 and CDR2 sequences are MDHEN and SYDVKM. The CDR3: CASSRGSHYEQYV. The DNA of the CDR3 is TGTGCCAGCAGTCGCGGGAGTCACTACGAGCAGTACGTC.

V gene TRBV5-3 combines with J gene TRBJ1-2; the D gene is possibly TRBD1 (5 bases). TRBV5-3 is marked as an open reading frame, function uncertain. This CDR3 has 15 residues. Trimming took off 0 bases at V and 1 base at J, with 10 bases between the two ends. The CDR3 reads CARSLGTTNNYGYTF. CDR3 DNA sequence: TGTGCCAGAAGCTTGGGGACAACAAATAACTATGGCTACACCTTC.

The rearrangement links TRBV28 to TRBJ1-4; 8 bases match TRBD1. Germline loops: CDR1 MDHEN, CDR2 SYDVKM. Trimming at V came to 7 bases and at J to 1 base, leaving 8 bases not matched to a gene. This CDR3 has 16 residues. The CDR3 spells CASTSGQGGTNEKLFF. DNA of the CDR3: TGTGCCAGCACCTCCGGACAGGGAGGAACTAATGAAAAACTGTTTTTT.

The genes are TRBV9 and TRBJ2-7, with TRBD1 matching 8 bases. Germline CDR1 reads SGDLS; CDR2 reads YYNGEE. The V and J ends lost 2 bases and 3 bases, in that order; junction bases with no gene match: 7. The CDR3 extends over 15 amino acids. The CDR3: CASSVGTGGFYEQYF. The CDR3, as DNA: TGTGCCAGCAGCGTCGGGACAGGAGGGTTCTACGAGCAGTACTTC.

V usage is TRBV28 and J usage is TRBJ1-1; tentatively, D is TRBD1 (5 bases). The ends were cut back, 5 bases at V and 0 bases at J, with 13 bases in the middle. The germline V gene has CDR1 MDHEN and CDR2 SYDVKM. The CDR3 is 15 amino acids. The DNA for the CDR3 is TGTGCCAGCAGTCCATTGACAGTAGTGAACACTGAAGCTTTCTTT. The encoded protein is CASSPLTVVNTEAFF.

The CDR3 sequence is CASRTPRGETQYF. CDR3 in DNA: TGTGCCAGCCGGACGCCAAGGGGGGAGACCCAGTACTTC. This chain uses TRBV28 with TRBJ2-5; TRBD1 might be the D (6 bases). There are 13 residues in the CDR3. CDR1 MDHEN and CDR2 SYDVKM come from the germline V gene. Trimming cost V 8 bases and J 5 bases, with 15 bases left between them.

CDR3 sequence reads: CASSSPLSGYGYTF. Here the CDR3 DNA reads TGTGCCAGCAGTTCTCCACTCTCGGGGTATGGCTACACCTTC. The J gene is TRBJ1-2, the V gene TRBV27, with D uncertain. Trimming cost V 4 bases and J 5 bases, with 14 bases left between them. Germline V gene data show CDR1 as MNHEY and CDR2 as SMNVEV (reference sequence). The CDR3 is made up of 14 amino acids.

The gene calls are TRBV4-1 and TRBJ2-1; D gene ambiguous. V was shortened by 2 bases and J by 7 bases, with 9 bases between the two germline ends. CDR3 length: 13 residues. Per the germline V gene, CDR1 is MGHRA and CDR2 is YSYEKL. The CDR3 loop reads CASSQPMRNEQFF. The CDR3 nucleotides are TGCGCCAGCAGCCAACCTATGCGGAATGAGCAGTTCTTC.

This chain joins TRBV2 and TRBJ1-5, with TRBD1 matching over 9 bases. This CDR3 is 15 amino acids long. The germline V gene encodes CDR1 SNHLY and CDR2 FYNNEI. The trim removed 6 bases at V and 5 bases at J, leaving 8 bases unmatched. The CDR3 reads CASRADRGPHQPQHF. The DNA of the CDR3 is TGTGCCAGCAGAGCGGACAGGGGCCCTCATCAGCCCCAGCATTTT.

The chain has TRBV5-1 and TRBJ2-5, with a weak D call TRBD2 (5 bases). This CDR3 has 17 amino acids. The ends were cut back, 1 base at V and 3 bases at J, with 19 bases in the middle. Germline CDR1 reads SGHRS; CDR2 reads YFSETQ. CDR3 amino acids: CASSLPETLTSKETQYF. The CDR3, as DNA: TGCGCCAGCAGCTTGCCCGAAACCTTAACTAGTAAAGAGACCCAGTACTTC. The full variable domain, rest sourced from reference TRBV5-1 and TRBJ2-5, is KAGVTQTPRYLIKTRGQQVTLSCSPISGHRSVSWYQQTPGQGLQFLFEYFSETQRNKGNFPGRFSGRQFSNSRSEMNVSTLELGDSALYLCASSLPETLTSKETQYFGPGTRLLVL.

J is TRBJ1-2 and V is TRBV7-9; D is possibly TRBD1 (5 bases). Germline-derived CDR1 and CDR2 are SEHNR and FQNEAQ (reference sequence). Trimming cost V 3 bases and J 6 bases, with 17 bases left between them. The CDR3 is 15 residues long. For the CDR3, the DNA is TGTGCCAGCAGCTTCCAGGGCAGCCTGCCTGATGGCTACACCTTC. Protein sequence: CASSFQGSLPDGYTF. The full variable domain, rest sourced from reference TRBV7-9 and TRBJ1-2, is DTGVSQNPRHKITKRGQNVTFRCDPISEHNRLYWYRQTLGQGPEFLTYFQNEAQLEKSRLLSDRFSAERPKGSFSTLEIQRTEQGDSAMYLCASSFQGSLPDGYTFGSGTRLTVV.

V gene TRBV20-1 combines with J gene TRBJ2-1, with 8 bases matching TRBD2. The CDR3 covers 11 residues. With 3 bases clipped from V and 13 bases from J, the junction kept 5 bases outside the gene matches. Germline-derived CDR1 and CDR2 are DFQATT and SNEGSKA (reference sequence). DNA of the CDR3: TGCAGTGCTAGGGGACTAGGGGAACAGTTCTTC. Amino acids: CSARGLGEQFF.